This T cell receptor beta chain was recovered during a study of control samples from healthy donors and cancer patients. Germline V lookup: CDR1 ENHRY, CDR2 SYGVKD. V gave up 3 bases and J gave up 5 bases; unmatched junction bases: 10. CDR3 length equals 16 residues. The method was immunoSEQ multiplex PCR; TCRdb's version includes in-frame clones alone and lacks a portion of them. This table has approximately 110,000 clones, 90% appearing once. The chain joins TRBV10-3 to TRBJ1-5; 7 nucleotides match TRBD1. This TCR came from a human donor in good health. The donor label of this sample is uncertain. Material: blood. For the CDR3, the DNA is TGTGCCATCAGTGATGGTGAGGACAGGAGGGATCAGCCCCAGCATTTT. Translation: CAISDGEDRRDQPQHF.